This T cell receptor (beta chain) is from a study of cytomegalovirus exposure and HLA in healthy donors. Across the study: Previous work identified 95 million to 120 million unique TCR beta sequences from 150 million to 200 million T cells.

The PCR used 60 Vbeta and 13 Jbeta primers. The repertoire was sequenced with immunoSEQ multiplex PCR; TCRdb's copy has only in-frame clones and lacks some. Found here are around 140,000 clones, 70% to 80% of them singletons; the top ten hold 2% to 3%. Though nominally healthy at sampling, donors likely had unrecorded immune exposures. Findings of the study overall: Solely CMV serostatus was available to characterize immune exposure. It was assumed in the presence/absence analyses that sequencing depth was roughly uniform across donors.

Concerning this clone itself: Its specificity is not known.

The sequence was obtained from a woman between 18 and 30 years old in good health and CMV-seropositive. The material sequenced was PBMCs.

The CDR3 region has the DNA TGTGCCACCAGCAGAGATCGCGGGGGCGCCTGGGAGCAGTACTTC. Translated: CATSRDRGGAWEQYF. This rearrangement joins TRBV15 to TRBJ2-7; possibly TRBD2 for D (7 bases). CDR1 is LNHNV, CDR2 YYDKDF, per germline (reference sequence). CDR3 length equals 15 residues. V was trimmed by 0 bases and J by 7 bases, leaving 16 bases between them.